This T cell receptor (beta chain) was observed in a study of long-term antiretroviral therapy in people with HIV. The study, taken as a whole, reports: Narrower CDR3 length ranges marked HIV repertoires relative to controls. Diversity went up after ART and still fell short of transplant donor controls.

Deletions cut 3 bases from V and 1 base from J, with 8 bases between. Germline V gene sequence: CDR1 MDHEN, CDR2 SYDVKM. The CDR3 has 14 residues. A remark on this clone: Its specificity is unknown.

Sequencing relied on immunoSEQ assay v3.0, run at survey level. Produced via immunoSEQ multiplex PCR; TCRdb's table is partial and in-frame only. The sample contains around 21,000 clones, 90% of which appear only once. This chain connects TRBV28 to TRBJ2-3; D not certain. The sample was unsorted PBMCs, taken 4.4 years before starting antiretroviral therapy. The sequence came from a woman in her thirties with HIV. CDR3 sequence reads: CASSFLQGTDTQYF. CDR3 DNA: TGTGCCAGCAGTTTCCTCCAGGGCACAGATACGCAGTATTTT. The variable domain in full, with the rest retrieved from reference TRBV28 and TRBJ2-3, is DVKVTQSSRYLVKRTGEKVFLECVQDMDHENMFWYRQDPGLGLRLIYFSYDVKMKEKGDIPEGYSVSREKKERFSLILESASTNQTSMYLCASSFLQGTDTQYFGPGTRLTVL.